The sequence of this T cell receptor beta chain was determined in a study of blood T cell repertoires in COVID-19. Per the germline V gene, CDR1 is LNHDA and CDR2 is SQIVND (reference sequence). Trimming removed 2 bases from V and 4 bases from J, with 8 bases in between. CDR3 length: 13 amino acids. Profiled with immunoSEQ multiplex PCR; TCRdb holds only in-frame clones, not every one. The sample shows approximately 14,000 clones, 80% of them seen only once. The chain recombines TRBV19 with TRBJ2-5; no clear D gene. The receptor's source is a human donor in a cohort sampled during active COVID-19. Sequencing input: peripheral blood. CDR3 region: CASSIRRGETQYF. The CDR3 coding sequence is TGTGCCAGTAGTATACGACGCGGAGAGACCCAGTACTTC.